The sequence of this TCR beta chain was determined in a study of shared clonotypes between healthy human individuals. Study-level results: Non-shared clonotypes displayed generation probabilities falling below those of clonotypes present in all four donors. Relative to memory subsets, naive subsets generally showed larger estimated richness. Only blood was sampled; tissue repertoires likely differ.

The input for sorted-subset replicate PCRs was around 0.2 ug DNA, approximately 30,000 T cell genomes. Using immunoSEQ multiplex PCR, the repertoire was profiled, and TCRdb retains in-frame clones only, with some absent. The sample includes over 950,000 clones, 77% of them seen just once. Germline V gene data show CDR1 as SNHLY and CDR2 as FYNNEI. CDR3 length equals 14 residues. V lost 6 bases and J lost 6; bases outside the gene matches: 8. Comment on this clone: What it recognizes is unknown.

The chain is built from TRBV2 and TRBJ2-5; TRBD2 agrees at 9 bases. Sequenced material: memory CD4+ T cells from PBMCs. Subset defined: CD45RA-negative fraction. This clonotype originated in a man younger than 35 in good health. Some clones in this sample may be carry-over from other donors' samples. Here the CDR3 reads CASSPRTSEQTQYF. The CDR3 bases are TGTGCCAGCAGCCCCCGGACTAGCGAACAGACCCAGTACTTC.